This is a list of T cell receptor beta chains from one sample in a study of regulatory T cells in long-lasting Graves disease. TCRdb ran MiXCR on the multiplex PCR reads and lists one entry per CDR3 protein. This sample carries hundreds of thousands of distinct CDR3 sequences, roughly 14% of them seen once, and the ten largest clones take about 9.1%. These same data were also listed under a study on T cells in Graves' hyperthyroidism and ophthalmopathy.

This material consisted of peripheral blood mononuclear cells (PBMCs), taken at new diagnosis, from a patient treated with antithyroid drugs. These TCRs come from a man in his thirties or forties with Graves disease. The CDR3 runs from the conserved cysteine through the conserved F or W. D genes are given only for firm matches. Size is omitted from some rows. Given values are once, few, many or a class for expanded clones.

j_call | clone_size | d_call | v_call | cdr3_aa | cdr3_nt
TRBJ2-5 | many | TRBD2 | TRBV28 | CASSPPGLALGWTQYF | TGTGCCAGCAGCCCTCCCGGACTAGCGCTAGGTTGGACCCAGTACTTC
TRBJ1-4 | many | NA | TRBV24-1 | CATSGNGEKLFF | TGTGCCACCAGTGGCAACGGGGAAAAACTGTTTTTT
TRBJ2-3 | few | NA | TRBV6-2/TRBV6-3 | CASSSPSEASTDTQYF | TGTGCCAGCAGTTCCCCTAGCGAGGCTAGCACAGATACGCAGTATTTT
TRBJ2-3 | many | NA | TRBV6-2/TRBV6-3 | CASSSGTTSTDTQYF | TGTGCCAGCAGTTCCGGGACAACCAGCACAGATACGCAGTATTTT
TRBJ2-1 | NA | NA | TRBV7-2 | CASSFPVGEQFF | TGTGCCAGCAGCTTCCCAGTTGGTGAGCAGTTCTTC
TRBJ2-1 | NA | NA | TRBV15 | CATSDRLEGNEQFF | TGTGCCACCAGCGACCGCCTAGAGGGCAATGAGCAGTTCTTC
TRBJ2-3 | many | NA | TRBV7-8 | CASSLGTGASTDTQYF | TGTGCCAGCAGCTTAGGAACCGGGGCTAGCACAGATACGCAGTATTTT
TRBJ1-1 | many | TRBD1 | TRBV19 | CASRAEDRGPTEAFF | TGTGCCAGTAGGGCCGAGGACAGGGGCCCCACTGAAGCTTTCTTT
TRBJ2-7 | many | TRBD1 | TRBV5-1 | CASSLAGTATYEQYF | TGCGCCAGCAGCTTGGCTGGGACAGCCACCTACGAGCAGTACTTC
TRBJ2-5 | NA | NA | TRBV5-6 | CASRSGTVVETQYF | TGTGCCAGCAGATCCGGGACGGTGGTCGAGACCCAGTACTTC
TRBJ2-7 | NA | TRBD2 | TRBV19 | CASNPRTSGSEQYF | TGTGCCAGTAATCCCAGGACTAGCGGGAGCGAGCAGTACTTC
TRBJ2-1 | few | NA | TRBV27 | CASSSFPGDSYNEQFF | TGTGCCAGCAGTTCTTTTCCGGGAGACTCCTACAATGAGCAGTTCTTC
TRBJ1-5 | NA | NA | TRBV19 | CASSITDSWSNQPQHF | TGTGCCAGTAGTATAACCGACAGCTGGAGCAATCAGCCCCAGCATTTT
TRBJ2-3 | NA | TRBD2 | TRBV27 | CASSLPPGTSGRDTQYF | TGTGCCAGCAGTCTCCCTCCCGGGACTAGCGGGAGGGATACGCAGTATTTT
TRBJ2-6 | few | NA | TRBV12-5 | CASGSSAGANVLTF | TGTGCTAGTGGTAGCAGTGCTGGGGCCAACGTCCTGACTTTC
TRBJ2-5 | NA | NA | TRBV5-4 | CASSLAPGVPRVWETQYF | TGTGCCAGCAGCTTGGCCCCAGGGGTCCCCCGGGTGTGGGAGACCCAGTACTTC
TRBJ2-2 | many | TRBD1 | TRBV20-1 | CSARGTGGNTGELFF | TGCAGTGCTAGGGGAACAGGGGGGAACACCGGGGAGCTGTTTTTT
TRBJ2-2 | many | NA | TRBV12-3/TRBV12-4 | CASRGTRVGELFF | TGTGCCAGCCGCGGGACAAGGGTCGGGGAGCTGTTTTTT
TRBJ2-1 | many | TRBD1 | TRBV2 | CASTRDRNSRVGQFF | TGTGCCAGCACCCGGGACAGGAATTCTCGGGTAGGGCAGTTCTTC
TRBJ1-2 | many | TRBD1 | TRBV10-3 | CATRETGAIYGYTF | TGTGCCACTAGAGAGACAGGGGCTATTTATGGCTACACCTTC
TRBJ2-2 | many | NA | TRBV12-3/TRBV12-4 | CASTLRGKPNTGELFF | TGTGCCAGCACCCTAAGGGGGAAACCGAACACCGGGGAGCTGTTTTTT
TRBJ1-4 | few | TRBD1 | TRBV5-1 | CASSLDPTGVGKLFF | TGCGCCAGCAGCTTGGATCCTACAGGGGTGGGAAAACTGTTTTTT
TRBJ2-1 | NA | TRBD2 | TRBV6-4 | CASSEILAGVNEQFF | TGTGCCAGCAGTGAGATACTAGCGGGAGTTAATGAGCAGTTCTTC
TRBJ2-7 | many | NA | TRBV6-1 | CASSSRYQDYF | TGTGCCAGCAGCTCTCGATATCAGGATTATTTC
TRBJ1-5 | NA | TRBD1 | TRBV25-1 | CASSGSGTGVNQPQHF | TGTGCCAGCAGCGGGTCCGGGACAGGGGTGAATCAGCCCCAGCATTTT
TRBJ1-1 | many | NA | TRBV20-1 | CSAPDEPEAFF | TGCAGTGCCCCGGACGAGCCTGAAGCTTTCTTT
TRBJ1-6 | NA | NA | TRBV6-2/TRBV6-3 | CASSGIRGGNSPLHF | TGTGCCAGCAGTGGAATCCGAGGGGGGAATTCACCCCTCCACTTT
TRBJ2-1 | NA | TRBD2 | TRBV3-1 | CASSQVGGDEQFF | TGTGCCAGCAGCCAAGTTGGGGGGGATGAGCAGTTCTTC
TRBJ2-5 | NA | TRBD2 | TRBV4-1 | CASSQVLAEETQYF | TGCGCCAGCAGCCAAGTACTAGCGGAAGAGACCCAGTACTTC
TRBJ2-7 | many | NA | TRBV2 | CASSPTGSYEQYF | TGTGCCAGCAGCCCTACAGGGTCCTACGAGCAGTACTTC
TRBJ1-4 | once | NA | TRBV25-1 | CASRPEQGKYPRLFF | TGTGCCAGCAGACCCGAACAGGGAAAATACCCAAGGCTGTTTTTT
TRBJ1-4 | NA | NA | TRBV3-1 | CASSPLGGGAQDEKLFF | TGTGCCAGCAGCCCTTTGGGAGGGGGGGCCCAAGACGAAAAACTGTTTTTT
TRBJ2-2 | many | TRBD2 | TRBV6-9 | CASSYWTSGRSSAGELFF | TGTGCCAGCAGTTACTGGACTAGCGGGAGGTCGTCCGCCGGGGAGCTGTTTTTT
TRBJ2-3 | NA | NA | TRBV5-1 | CASRYLEDTQYF | TGCGCCAGCAGATATCTAGAAGATACGCAGTATTTT
TRBJ1-5 | NA | NA | TRBV20-1 | CSARDRRGWQPQHF | TGCAGTGCTAGAGATCGAAGGGGTTGGCAGCCCCAGCATTTT
TRBJ2-1 | NA | NA | TRBV10-1 | CASSESRVSSYNEQFF | TGCGCCAGCAGTGAGTCGCGGGTTAGCTCCTACAATGAGCAGTTCTTC
TRBJ1-6 | NA | NA | TRBV20-1 | CSAQQGSSPLHF | TGCAGTGCTCAACAGGGAAGCTCACCCCTCCACTTT
TRBJ2-7 | NA | NA | TRBV20-1 | CSAIWFREPYEQYF | TGCAGTGCTATCTGGTTCAGAGAGCCCTACGAGCAGTACTTC
TRBJ2-7 | many | TRBD1 | TRBV2 | CASSVPGTGNYEQYF | TGTGCCAGCAGTGTTCCCGGGACAGGAAATTACGAGCAGTACTTC
TRBJ1-5 | many | TRBD1 | TRBV30 | CAWGAGQRNQPQHF | TGTGCCTGGGGGGCGGGACAGCGAAATCAGCCCCAGCATTTT
TRBJ1-2 | many | TRBD1 | TRBV6-5 | CASSYSRDREGYTF | TGTGCCAGCAGTTACTCCCGAGACAGGGAGGGCTACACCTTC
TRBJ2-1 | NA | NA | TRBV14 | CASSQEPLSPYNEQFF | TGTGCCAGCAGCCAAGAGCCCTTAAGCCCCTACAATGAGCAGTTCTTC
TRBJ2-7 | many | NA | TRBV6-2/TRBV6-3 | CASLRTPSSYEQYF | TGTGCCAGCTTACGGACCCCCAGCTCCTACGAGCAGTACTTC
TRBJ2-1 | many | TRBD2 | TRBV11-2 | CASSLAGGSVSYNEQFF | TGTGCCAGCAGCTTAGCCGGCGGGAGTGTTTCCTACAATGAGCAGTTCTTC
TRBJ2-1 | many | NA | TRBV6-2/TRBV6-3 | CASSPPFPANNEQFF | TGTGCCAGCAGTCCCCCTTTCCCCGCGAACAATGAGCAGTTCTTC
TRBJ1-2 | NA | NA | TRBV14 | CASSQETTGVDGYTF | TGTGCCAGCAGCCAAGAAACGACAGGTGTTGATGGCTACACCTTC
TRBJ2-5 | many | NA | TRBV3-1 | CASSPQGLEETQYF | TGTGCCAGCAGCCCCCAGGGCCTGGAAGAGACCCAGTACTTC
TRBJ1-2 | NA | NA | TRBV5-4 | CASNLQGPYGYTF | TGTGCCAGCAACTTACAGGGACCCTATGGCTACACCTTC